The 26 T cell receptor beta chains listed next were all sequenced from one sample in a study of OX40 agonist ivuxolimab in advanced cancers. Profiled with immunoSEQ multiplex PCR; TCRdb holds only in-frame clones, not every one. The sample lists over 75,000 clones, 80% to 95% seen once, with 0.95% to 1.3% in the top ten. The sequencing used CD4+ or CD8+ T cells sorted from blood, collected in a trial of the OX40 agonist ivuxolimab. These receptors were collected from an adult with an advanced solid tumor such as melanoma, head and neck, liver or kidney cancer.

V gene TRBV5-1 combines with J gene TRBJ2-2; D not certain. CDR1 and CDR2 from the germline V gene are SGHRS and YFSETQ. The length of the CDR3 is 14 residues. V dropped 3 bases and J dropped 4 bases, with 10 bases sitting between them. The CDR3 reads CASSWDPTTGELFF. The DNA for the CDR3 is TGCGCCAGCAGCTGGGATCCCACCACCGGGGAGCTGTTTTTT.

The chain joins TRBV19 to TRBJ2-7; 8 positions agree with TRBD1. Germline assignment: CDR1 LNHDA and CDR2 SQIVND (reference sequence). The CDR3 spans 16 residues. J gave up 6 bases and V 6 bases, and 16 bases lay outside the gene matches. Here the CDR3 reads CASRPRRDRTLGEQYF. The CDR3 coding sequence is TGTGCCAGTAGACCCCGCCGGGACAGGACTTTGGGCGAGCAGTACTTC. Supplemented by reference TRBV19 and TRBJ2-7, the full variable domain reads DGGITQSPKYLFRKEGQNVTLSCEQNLNHDAMYWYRQDPGQGLRLIYYSQIVNDFQKGDIAEGYSVSREKKESFPLTVTSAQKNPTAFYLCASRPRRDRTLGEQYFGPGTRLTVT.

The chain uses TRBV10-2 and TRBJ2-5; TRBD2 agrees at 7 bases. The CDR3 runs to 14 residues. The J segment lost 5 bases and the V segment lost 8 bases, leaving 11 bases of the junction unmatched. Germline-derived CDR1 and CDR2 are WSHSY and SAAADI. The CDR3 nucleotides read TGCGCCAGCGGCCGTGGGGGGGAAGTGGAGACCCAGTACTTC. Translated, it gives CASGRGGEVETQYF.

The V gene is TRBV2, the J gene TRBJ2-3, with D hard to call. The germline CDR1 and CDR2 sequences are SNHLY and FYNNEI. Trimming removed 11 bases from V and 2 bases from J, with 14 bases in between. The CDR3 is made up of 13 amino acids. CDR3 nucleotide sequence: TGTGCCCATAAGACCCTCCCCACAGATACGCAGTATTTT. Protein: CAHKTLPTDTQYF.

The chain uses TRBV2 and TRBJ2-5; a weak D match, TRBD2 (6 bases). The V and J ends lost 6 bases and 5 bases respectively, with 13 bases between them. Germline V gene sequence: CDR1 SNHLY, CDR2 FYNNEI. There are 13 residues in the CDR3. DNA of the CDR3: TGTGCCAGCAGGGACTGGGCGGGGGAGACCCAGTACTTC. This codes for CASRDWAGETQYF.

The CDR3 sequence is CASSTRTSRGTFSYEQYF. The CDR3 DNA sequence: TGTGCCAGTAGTACACGGACTAGTCGGGGAACATTCTCCTACGAGCAGTACTTC. The chain has TRBV19 and TRBJ2-7; 7 nucleotides match TRBD2. CDR1 is LNHDA, CDR2 SQIVND, per germline (reference sequence). V lost 4 bases and J lost 0; bases outside the gene matches: 15. The CDR3 covers 18 residues.

CDR3 residues: CASSSGLAGNRREGEQYF. As DNA, the CDR3 is TGTGCCAGCAGCTCGGGACTAGCGGGGAACCGGCGCGAGGGCGAGCAGTACTTC. The V call is TRBV7-2, the J call TRBJ2-7; 13 bases agree with TRBD2. The CDR3 consists of 18 residues. CDR1 and CDR2 (germline): SGHTA, FQGNSA. Trimming took 4 bases from V and 6 from J; bases not matched to a gene: 15.

The V call is TRBV27, the J call TRBJ1-5, with D possibly matching TRBD1 (5 bases). Germline assignment: CDR1 MNHEY and CDR2 SMNVEV (reference sequence). CDR3 length: 15 residues. V lost 6 bases and J 0 bases, leaving 12 bases between the germline ends. CDR3 coding DNA: TGTGCCAGCAGCGCCGACAGCTATAGCAATCAGCCCCAGCATTTT. It translates to CASSADSYSNQPQHF.

This chain connects TRBV19 to TRBJ1-2; no reliable D call. The CDR3 runs 14 residues. Germline lookup yields CDR1 LNHDA and CDR2 SQIVND (reference sequence). With 4 bases removed from V and 7 bases from J, the gap between germline ends came to 16 bases. The CDR3: CASSTHEMTGGYTF. CDR3 in DNA: TGTGCCAGTAGTACCCACGAGATGACGGGTGGCTACACCTTC.

The chain uses TRBV7-3 and TRBJ2-1; 9 bases agree with TRBD2. This CDR3 is built from 15 residues. V shed 5 bases, J shed 3 bases, and the junction held 5 bases outside the gene matches. CDR1 SGHTA and CDR2 FQGTGA come from the germline V gene. CDR3 bases: TGTGCCAGCAGCCAACTAGCGGGCGGCTACAATGAGCAGTTCTTC. As protein: CASSQLAGGYNEQFF.

This sequence joins TRBV11-3 and TRBJ1-3; D call uncertain. V lost 5 bases and J lost 0, with 8 bases in between. Germline assignment: CDR1 SGHNT and CDR2 YENEEA. CDR3 size: 14 residues. CDR3 nucleotide sequence: TGTGCCAGCAGCCGAGACCTCTCTGGAAACACCATATATTTT. It encodes CASSRDLSGNTIYF.

V is TRBV15 and J is TRBJ2-7; either TRBD1 or TRBD2 may fit D (6 bases each). The germline gives CDR1 LNHNV, CDR2 YYDKDF (reference sequence). The CDR3 consists of 14 residues. Trimming removed 5 bases from V and 0 bases from J, with 11 bases in between. CDR3 loop: CATSSKGGSYEQYF. The CDR3 bases are TGTGCCACCAGCTCAAAGGGGGGCTCCTACGAGCAGTACTTC.

This clone was picked up one time. The chain couples TRBV5-1 to TRBJ2-2; 9 nucleotides align to TRBD2. Germline assignment: CDR1 SGHRS and CDR2 YFSETQ. Trimming cost V 4 bases and J 2 bases; bases outside gene matches: 3. This CDR3 has 15 residues. The CDR3 loop reads CASSEGLANTGELFF. The CDR3, as DNA: TGCGCCAGCAGCGAGGGACTAGCAAACACCGGGGAGCTGTTTTTT. Variable domain in full (rest from reference TRBV5-1 and TRBJ2-2): KAGVTQTPRYLIKTRGQQVTLSCSPISGHRSVSWYQQTPGQGLQFLFEYFSETQRNKGNFPGRFSGRQFSNSRSEMNVSTLELGDSALYLCASSEGLANTGELFFGEGSRLTVL.

The rearrangement links TRBV10-3 to TRBJ2-3; 11 bases line up with TRBD2. The CDR3 extends over 16 amino acids. CDR1 is ENHRY, CDR2 SYGVKD, per germline. The junction had 8 bases not matched to a gene; V was cut back by 4 bases and J by 5 bases. This CDR3 is CAISVTSGSWGDTQYF. In DNA form, the CDR3 reads TGTGCCATCAGTGTCACTAGCGGGAGCTGGGGAGATACGCAGTATTTT.

The CDR3 nucleotides are TGTGCCAGCAGTCCCCCAGGGTTCACTGAAGCTTTCTTT. As protein: CASSPPGFTEAFF. The J gene is TRBJ1-1, the V gene TRBV6-5; TRBD1 might be the D (5 bases). V lost 5 bases to trimming and J lost 4 bases, with 11 bases between them. Germline V gene sequence: CDR1 MNHEY, CDR2 SVGAGI. There are 13 residues in the CDR3.

This clone is a singleton in its sample. This rearrangement joins TRBV30 to TRBJ1-3; D is possibly TRBD1 (6 bases). Germline loops: CDR1 GTSNPN, CDR2 SVGIG (reference sequence). The CDR3 contains 14 residues. Deletions cut 4 bases from V and 7 bases from J, with 17 bases between. The CDR3 DNA reads as TGTGCCTGGAACCCAACAGGGTCGTCGAACACCATATATTTT. Translating it yields CAWNPTGSSNTIYF.

V and J are TRBV9 and TRBJ2-5; 8 bases match TRBD2. Matching the DNA end better, TRBJ2-7 makes the J call doubtful. This CDR3 has 15 amino acids. CDR1 and CDR2 (germline): SGDLS, YYNGEE. The CDR3 protein is CASSPREGPIYEQYF. Here the CDR3 DNA reads TGTGCCAGCAGCCCACGGGAGGGGCCAATCTACGAGCAGTACTTC.

This clone was counted only a few times. This chain links TRBV7-2 with TRBJ2-5; D is ambiguous. Trimming shortened V by 3 bases and J by 4 bases, and 6 bases separated the two germline ends. Looked up from germline, CDR1 is SGHTA and CDR2 is FQGNSA. CDR3 length: 12 amino acids. CDR3 bases: TGTGCCAGCAGCTTCGGACGAGAGACCCAGTACTTC. Its protein product is CASSFGRETQYF.

The rearrangement uses TRBV28 and TRBJ2-7; 8 bases are a match to TRBD1. Per germline, CDR1 MDHEN and CDR2 SYDVKM. CDR3 length: 14 amino acids. The ends lost 7 bases at V and 1 base at J; junction bases unmatched: 6. The CDR3 sequence is CASTVTGGSYEQYF. The CDR3 DNA reads TGTGCCAGCACTGTAACAGGGGGATCCTACGAGCAGTACTTC.

This chain joins TRBV6-1 and TRBJ1-2; D is possibly TRBD1 (6 bases). This CDR3 comprises 13 residues. Per germline, CDR1 MNHNS and CDR2 SASEGT. Between the trimmed V and J ends, which lost 2 bases and 4 bases, there was a span of 8 bases. The CDR3 DNA reads TGTGCCAGCAGTGAACAGGGGTCCTATGGCTACACCTTC. Its translation: CASSEQGSYGYTF.

The rearrangement uses TRBV14 and TRBJ1-6; the D gene is possibly TRBD1 (5 bases). V lost 1 base, J lost 13 bases, and 11 bases lay in between. From germline, CDR1 is SGHDN and CDR2 FVKESK. The CDR3 sequence is 13 residues long. CDR3 DNA: TGTGCCAGCAGCCAAGTCGAGGGGATTCCCCTCCACTTT. It translates to CASSQVEGIPLHF.

The gene calls are TRBV6-5 and TRBJ1-3; no definite D call. Germline V CDR1 and CDR2: MNHEY, SVGAGI. This CDR3 has 14 amino acids. With 0 bases removed from V and 1 base from J, the gap between germline ends came to 4 bases. CDR3 sequence: CASSYSTSGNTIYF. The CDR3 DNA is TGTGCCAGCAGTTACTCCACGTCTGGAAACACCATATATTTT.

The chain uses TRBV19 and TRBJ2-5, with TRBD2 as a possible D gene (7 bases). This CDR3 is built from 14 residues. V was cut by 5 bases and J by 7 bases, with 17 bases left in between. CDR1 LNHDA and CDR2 SQIVND come from the germline V gene (reference sequence). Written as DNA, the CDR3 is TGTGCCAGTAGTCCTGGGACACGCGGGGGGACCCAGTACTTC. As protein: CASSPGTRGGTQYF.

J is TRBJ1-2 and V is TRBV14, with 7 nucleotides matching TRBD1. This CDR3 comprises 17 residues. With 1 base clipped from V and 1 base from J, the junction kept 9 bases outside the gene matches. Germline assignment: CDR1 SGHDN and CDR2 FVKESK. The CDR3 nucleotides are TGTGCCAGCAGCCAAGTCTATGGGGGACAGAGTAACTATGGCTACACCTTC. Its protein product is CASSQVYGGQSNYGYTF.

This chain uses TRBV19 with TRBJ1-4; the D gene is possibly TRBD1 (5 bases). V was cut by 5 bases and J by 4 bases, with 11 bases left in between. CDR1 LNHDA and CDR2 SQIVND come from the germline V gene (reference sequence). The CDR3 contains 14 residues. Here the CDR3 reads CASSAGTDNEKLFF. For the CDR3, the DNA is TGTGCCAGTAGTGCAGGGACGGATAATGAAAAACTGTTTTTT.

This chain connects TRBV19 to TRBJ1-5; D uncertain. The CDR3 has 13 residues. The germline V and J ends were trimmed by 3 bases and 5 bases, with 8 bases remaining between them. Germline CDR1 LNHDA, CDR2 SQIVND (reference sequence). The CDR3 reads CASSIQPDQPQHF. The CDR3 DNA follows: TGTGCCAGTAGTATCCAACCGGATCAGCCCCAGCATTTT.